The entry that follows covers one T cell receptor beta chain sequence. The sample belongs to a study of blood T cell repertoires in COVID-19. Whole-study context: Nucleic acid was either cDNA or gDNA, and it came from T cells, B-cell-depleted T cells, or PBMCs.

The germline V gene has CDR1 LNHDA and CDR2 SQIVND (reference sequence). CDR3 size: 12 residues. Profiled with immunoSEQ multiplex PCR; TCRdb holds only in-frame clones, not every one. In the table there are roughly 220,000 clones, 80% to 90% of which are singletons. Recruits, aged roughly 18 to 95 years, lived in 24 US areas. Cohorts were determined from participant-reported clinical history. The source is a woman between 40 and 55 years old with acute COVID-19. The rearrangement uses TRBV19 and TRBJ1-2, with 8 bases matching TRBD1. Specimen: PBMCs or T cells enriched from blood (not recorded which). Here the CDR3 reads CAVKDRDYGYTF. The CDR3, as DNA: TGTGCTGTAAAGGACAGGGACTATGGCTACACCTTC. Full variable domain (missing parts from reference TRBV19 and TRBJ1-2): DGGITQSPKYLFRKEGQNVTLSCEQNLNHDAMYWYRQDPGQGLRLIYYSQIVNDFQKGDIAEGYSVSREKKESFPLTVTSAQKNPTAFYLCAVKDRDYGYTFGSGTRLTVV.